These 13 T cell receptor beta chains came from one sample sequenced in a study of blood T cell repertoires in COVID-19. Data came from immunoSEQ multiplex PCR; TCRdb stores just in-frame clones and leaves some out. The sample yields about 160,000 clones, just over 90% seen once. The source material was peripheral blood. Receptors were obtained from a man in his late teens or twenties with acute or convalescent COVID-19.

The chain has TRBV3-1 (or the pseudogene TRBV3-2) and TRBJ2-1, with D tentatively TRBD1 (5 bases). The CDR3 runs to 16 residues. V lost 6 bases to trimming and J lost 0 bases, with 15 bases between them. Germline V lookup: CDR1 LGHDT, CDR2 YNNKEL (reference sequence). The CDR3 protein is CASRQSRQLSYNEQFF. Here the CDR3 DNA reads TGTGCCAGCAGACAAAGCCGACAGCTCTCCTACAATGAGCAGTTCTTC.

The gene calls are TRBV10-3 and TRBJ2-7; 12 bases map to TRBD2. The J segment lost 5 bases and the V segment lost 9 bases, leaving 5 bases of the junction unmatched. The germline CDR1 and CDR2 sequences are ENHRY and SYGVKD. The CDR3 runs to 13 residues. The CDR3 is CAIRASGGDEQYF. The CDR3 region has the DNA TGTGCCATACGAGCTAGCGGGGGGGACGAGCAGTACTTC.

V is TRBV19 and J is TRBJ1-4; TRBD1 might be the D (6 bases). CDR1 LNHDA and CDR2 SQIVND come from the germline V gene (reference sequence). V was shortened by 4 bases and J by 8 bases, with 17 bases between the two germline ends. The CDR3 totals 15 residues. Here the CDR3 DNA reads TGTGCCAGTAGTACCATACTGGGGGGGCGGGAAAAACTGTTTTTT. This codes for CASSTILGGREKLFF.

The chain has TRBV6-5 and TRBJ1-1; D remains ambiguous. Trimming removed 5 bases from V and 1 base from J, with 14 bases in between. Germline V CDR1 and CDR2: MNHEY, SVGAGI. This CDR3 comprises 15 residues. The CDR3 spells CASSLMELPNTEAFF. Here the CDR3 DNA reads TGTGCCAGCAGTCTGATGGAGTTGCCGAACACTGAAGCTTTCTTT.

The chain combines TRBV5-1 with TRBJ1-1; 7 nucleotides agree with TRBD1. CDR3 length: 16 amino acids. CDR1 and CDR2 from the germline V gene are SGHRS and YFSETQ. V trimming: 0 bases; J trimming: 7 bases; junction bases outside the gene matches: 12. CDR3 nucleotide sequence: TGCGCCAGCAGCTTGGTCTCCGGGACAGATCCTCGTGAAGCTTTCTTT. Translation gives CASSLVSGTDPREAFF.

The J gene is TRBJ2-1, the V gene TRBV7-9; D uncertain. The CDR3 contains 12 residues. V was clipped by 5 bases and J by 10 bases, with 12 bases between them. CDR1 and CDR2 (germline): SEHNR, FQNEAQ (reference sequence). DNA for the CDR3: TGTGCCAGCAGCCTCCCTGGCTTGGAGCAGTTCTTC. This translates into CASSLPGLEQFF.

The chain links TRBV6-5 to TRBJ1-5; no clear D gene. The CDR3 is 13 residues long. Trimming removed 6 bases at V and 9 bases at J, with 15 bases between. CDR1 is MNHEY, CDR2 SVGAGI, per germline. The CDR3 DNA follows: TGTGCCAGCAGCTTCTCCCTTTCGAGGCCCCAGCATTTT. Amino acid sequence: CASSFSLSRPQHF.

The J gene is TRBJ1-1, the V gene TRBV19; TRBD1 aligns across 8 bases. J was trimmed by 0 bases and V by 8 bases; bases with no gene match: 5. CDR1 is LNHDA and CDR2 is SQIVND in the germline V gene (reference sequence). The CDR3 contains 14 residues. The CDR3 spells CASYRDRLNTEAFF. DNA of the CDR3: TGTGCCAGTTACCGGGACAGGCTGAACACTGAAGCTTTCTTT.

The V and J genes are TRBV30 and TRBJ1-1; D not resolved. Germline values: CDR1 GTSNPN, CDR2 SVGIG (reference sequence). Trimming pared 1 base from V and 0 bases from J, leaving 6 bases between. The CDR3 spans 13 residues. CDR3 nucleotides: TGTGCCTGGAGTGAATCCATGAACACTGAAGCTTTCTTT. This gives the protein CAWSESMNTEAFF.

The gene calls are TRBV24-1 and TRBJ2-6; 7 positions agree with TRBD1. V lost 3 bases, J lost 0 bases, and 4 bases stayed unmatched. Germline assignment: CDR1 KGHDR and CDR2 SFDVKD. The length of the CDR3 is 17 residues. This chain's CDR3 is CATSDPGQRSGANVLTF. The CDR3 DNA follows: TGTGCCACCAGTGATCCGGGACAGCGCTCTGGGGCCAACGTCCTGACTTTC.

V and J are TRBV15 and TRBJ1-6; weak D call: TRBD1 (5 bases). CDR1 is LNHNV, CDR2 YYDKDF, per germline (reference sequence). The CDR3 is made up of 18 amino acids. V shed 0 bases and J shed 8 bases, with 20 bases lying between them. The CDR3 here is CATSREGLRRGSDSPLHF. The CDR3, as DNA: TGTGCCACCAGCAGAGAGGGCTTGAGAAGGGGCTCTGATTCACCCCTCCACTTT.

The rearrangement uses TRBV19 and TRBJ2-3; 7 bases map to TRBD2. From germline, CDR1 is LNHDA and CDR2 SQIVND (reference sequence). J gave up 2 bases and V 1 base, and 6 bases lay outside the gene matches. CDR3 length: 16 residues. The CDR3 coding sequence is TGTGCCAGTAGTATAGGGGGCGGGGGAAACACAGATACGCAGTATTTT. It yields the protein CASSIGGGGNTDTQYF.

V gene TRBV7-6 combines with J gene TRBJ1-5; 7 nucleotides line up with TRBD1. This CDR3 spans 15 amino acids. With V trimmed by 1 base and J by 4 bases, 4 bases remained unmatched. Germline CDR1 SGHVS, CDR2 FNYEAQ. In nucleotides, the CDR3 is TGTGCCAGCAGCTTAGGCGACAGGGAGAATCAGCCCCAGCATTTT. Amino acid sequence: CASSLGDRENQPQHF.